What follows is one T cell receptor (beta chain) and its context. The sample originates from a study of control samples from healthy donors and cancer patients. Germline CDR1 and CDR2: GTSNPN and SVGIG (reference sequence). Germline trimming cut 0 bases from V and 5 bases from J; bases unmatched to any gene: 5. CDR3 length equals 14 residues. The repertoire was sequenced with immunoSEQ multiplex PCR; TCRdb's copy has only in-frame clones and lacks some. The sample lists approximately 210,000 clones; about 91% were seen once. This receptor was taken from a man under 40 in good health. The rearrangement joins TRBV30 to TRBJ1-2; 8 nucleotides match TRBD1. Sequenced material: blood. The chain's CDR3 is CAWSVPGQVYGYTF. The CDR3 region has the DNA TGTGCCTGGAGTGTACCGGGACAGGTTTATGGCTACACCTTC.